Below are 25 T cell receptor beta chains sequenced from a single sample in a study of esophageal squamous cell carcinoma under preoperative chemotherapy. TCRdb re-called the PCR reads with MiXCR, one entry per CDR3 protein. The sample contains roughly 9,300 distinct CDR3 sequences, over 40% of which appear only once. Stated time point: after preoperative PTX-NDP chemotherapy. The sample was gathered from a patient given preoperative chemotherapy. The receptors originated from a human donor with esophageal squamous cell carcinoma. The donor label of this sample is uncertain.

The chain recombines TRBV12-3 or TRBV12-4 with TRBJ2-2; D is uncertain. The CDR3 runs to 15 residues. Trimming took 3 bases from V and 0 from J, leaving 8 bases between them. CDR3 coding DNA: TGTGCCAGCAGTTTTTCCCCTACGAACACCGGGGAGCTGTTTTTT. It encodes CASSFSPTNTGELFF.

This clonotype is medium-sized in the sample. The genes are TRBV4-1 and TRBJ2-7; TRBD2 matches at 13 bases. The CDR3 is made up of 16 amino acids. Germline CDR1 MGHRA, CDR2 YSYEKL. With V trimmed by 4 bases and J by 6 bases, 9 bases remained unmatched. CDR3 nucleotides: TGCGCCAGCAGCCGGAGGGAAGGACTAGCGGGAGCCGAGCAGTACTTC. Its translation is CASSRREGLAGAEQYF.

The CDR3 loop reads CASTERRDEQYF. In DNA, the CDR3 is TGTGCCAGCACCGAGAGGAGGGACGAGCAGTACTTC. V and J are TRBV6-1 and TRBJ2-5; TRBD2 might be the D (6 bases). Matching the DNA end better, TRBJ2-7 makes the J call doubtful. This CDR3 is 12 amino acids long. The germline CDR1 and CDR2 sequences are MNHNS and SASEGT.

The chain carries TRBV6-1 and TRBJ1-1, with 7 bases that match TRBD1. The V gene's germline CDR1 is MNHNS and CDR2 SASEGT. The J segment lost 6 bases and the V segment lost 4 bases, leaving 5 bases of the junction unmatched. This CDR3 has 13 amino acids. The CDR3 loop is CASSGQGVSEAFF. The CDR3 DNA sequence: TGTGCCAGCAGTGGACAGGGTGTTTCTGAAGCTTTCTTT.

This clonotype is deemed large. V gene TRBV7-2 combines with J gene TRBJ2-5; 14 bases align to TRBD2. Trimming took 2 bases from V and 6 from J; bases not matched to a gene: 8. Germline CDR1 is SGHTA and CDR2 is FQGNSA. The length of the CDR3 is 17 residues. The CDR3 DNA reads TGTGCCAGCAGCTTATCCGGGACTAGCGGGAGTATGAAGACCCAGTACTTC. Residues: CASSLSGTSGSMKTQYF.

The chain is built from TRBV6-1 and TRBJ2-5, with 9 bases aligning to TRBD1. The germline CDR1 and CDR2 sequences are MNHNS and SASEGT. Trimming took 6 bases from V and 5 from J; bases not matched to a gene: 4. The CDR3 is 13 residues long. CDR3 region: CASRGTGLETQYF. The CDR3 nucleotides read TGTGCCAGCAGGGGGACAGGGTTGGAGACCCAGTACTTC.

A word on this clonotype: A much larger clone lies one base from this, so it may be a read error. V is TRBV11-3 and J is TRBJ2-1, with D possibly TRBD2 on 5 matching bases. Germline CDR1 and CDR2: SGHNT and YENEEA. The CDR3 is made up of 14 amino acids. The V end lost 4 bases, the J end lost 13 bases, and 20 bases lay between the germline ends. CDR3 residues: CASSSTGIQETQFF. CDR3 in DNA: TGTGCCAGCAGCTCAACCGGGATCCAAGAGACCCAGTTCTTC. Using reference TRBV11-3 and TRBJ2-1 for the parts outside the CDR3, the full variable domain is EAGVVQSPRYKIIEKKQPVAFWCNPISGHNTLYWYLQNLGQGPELLIRYENEEAVDDSQLPKDRFSAERLKGVDSTLKIQPAELGDSAVYLCASSSTGIQETQFFGPGTRLTVL.

This clonotype was recorded only once. The gene calls are TRBV7-2 and TRBJ2-7, with D perhaps matching TRBD2 (5 bases). The V and J ends lost 0 bases and 3 bases respectively, with 9 bases between them. CDR3 length equals 14 residues. The V gene's germline CDR1 is SGHTA and CDR2 FQGNSA. The chain's CDR3 is CASSLASEGYEQYF. CDR3 sequence (DNA): TGTGCCAGCAGCTTAGCGTCTGAGGGCTACGAGCAGTACTTC.

A single count supports this clonotype. Germline is not matched at one junction end, which may reflect a read error. V is TRBV7-2 and J is TRBJ2-4; 7 bases line up with TRBD2. CDR3 length equals 17 residues. CDR1 and CDR2 from the germline V gene are SGHTA and FQGNSA. This chain's CDR3 is CASSSGRERQERNIQYF. The DNA of the CDR3 is TGTGCCAGCAGCTCAGGGAGGGAGCGCCAGGAGCGAAACATCCAGTACTTC.

The V call is TRBV23-1, the J call TRBJ2-4; the D gene is possibly TRBD2 (7 bases). TRBV23-1 belongs to the ORF category, with a function that is uncertain. Deletions cut 4 bases from V and 8 bases from J, with 27 bases between. The CDR3 extends over 18 amino acids. The CDR3 nucleotides are TGCGCCAGCAGTCGAGTGGGGGGGGGGGGCGGGGTAAAAGACATTCAGTACTTC. Amino acids: CASSRVGGGGGVKDIQYF.

About this clonotype itself: Germline and junction disagree at one end, which may indicate a read error. The chain couples TRBV6-2 or TRBV6-3 to TRBJ2-4; D unclear. The germline V gene has CDR1 MNHEY and CDR2 SVGEGT. CDR3 length equals 15 residues. The CDR3 region is CASSLGPIAKDIQYF. Here the CDR3 DNA reads TGTGCCAGCAGTTTAGGCCCGATAGCCAAAGACATTCAGTACTTC.

J is TRBJ1-1 and V is TRBV6-1, with TRBD1 as a possible D gene (6 bases). The V end lost 8 bases, the J end lost 5 bases, and 27 bases lay between the germline ends. The CDR3 is 17 amino acids. CDR1 is MNHNS and CDR2 is SASEGT in the germline V gene. CDR3 in amino acids: CASLKGGGAEVRTEAFF. The CDR3 bases are TGTGCCAGCTTAAAGGGGGGGGGGGCGGAAGTGCGGACTGAAGCTTTCTTT.

This rearrangement joins TRBV12-3 or TRBV12-4 to TRBJ1-2; no clear D. V lost 4 bases to trimming and J lost 2 bases, with 11 bases between them. CDR3 length: 14 amino acids. CDR3 coding DNA: TGTGCCAGCAGTTCTTTCTCCAGGAACTATGGCTACACCTTC. Its protein product is CASSSFSRNYGYTF.

Concerning this clonotype: Germline is not matched at one junction end, which may reflect a read error. The chain has TRBV6-1 and TRBJ2-5; possible D gene TRBD2, 5 bases. This CDR3 has 14 residues. Looked up from germline, CDR1 is MNHNS and CDR2 is SASEGT. CDR3 sequence reads: CASTPSGLGETQSF. The CDR3 bases are TGTGCCAGCACGCCATCTGGACTCGGGGAGACCCAGTCTTTC.

The sample holds a few counts of this clonotype. The V call is TRBV3-1, the J call TRBJ2-3; a weak D match, TRBD2 (5 bases). Trimming stripped 1 base from V and 0 bases from J, with 5 bases between. The CDR3 spans 14 residues. Germline V lookup: CDR1 LGHDT, CDR2 YNNKEL (reference sequence). This chain's CDR3 is CASSQGTSTDTQYF. CDR3 nucleotide sequence: TGTGCCAGCAGCCAAGGGACTAGCACAGATACGCAGTATTTT.

Regarding this clonotype: One end of the junction is discordant with germline, which a read error may explain. This chain links TRBV6-5 with TRBJ2-2; the D call may be TRBD1 or TRBD2 (5 bases each). The CDR3 is 14 amino acids. Germline V gene data show CDR1 as MNHEY and CDR2 as SVGAGI. CDR3 loop: CASSYRGYTGALYF. The DNA of the CDR3 is TGTGCCAGCAGTTACCGGGGCTACACCGGGGCGCTGTATTTT.

Concerning this clonotype itself: Since the CDR3 does not end with the conserved phenylalanine or tryptophan, this likely comes from a read error. No DNA is shown, since the ends of the CDR3 on it are uncertain; the CDR3 is the one TCRdb lists. The chain joins TRBV7-6 to TRBJ2-6; the tabulated D call, TRBD1, remains unverified against the DNA. The CDR3 adds up to 15 amino acids, both ends counted. Germline V gene data show CDR1 as SGHVS and CDR2 as FNYEAQ. The CDR3 loop is CASSRTNGDIQYFGA.

The V gene is TRBV6-1, the J gene TRBJ2-1; D unclear. The CDR3 loop spans 15 amino acids. Germline assignment: CDR1 MNHNS and CDR2 SASEGT. V lost 3 bases and J lost 2, with 11 bases in between. The CDR3 region has the DNA TGTGCCAGCAGTGACGAAGGAATTGCCTACAATGAGCAGTTCTTC. Its translation is CASSDEGIAYNEQFF.

In its sample, this clonotype ranks as medium-sized. The J gene is TRBJ2-5, the V gene TRBV7-2; D unresolved. The J call may be wrong; the DNA end is better matched by TRBJ2-7. CDR3 length: 12 residues. Germline CDR1 is SGHTA and CDR2 is FQGNSA. The CDR3 DNA reads TGTGCCAGCAGCTTAGCGCCTGCCGAGCAGTACTTC. Protein product: CASSLAPAEQYF.

This clonotype showed up many times. V gene TRBV11-2 combines with J gene TRBJ2-1; D call uncertain. The length of the CDR3 is 14 residues. V was shortened by 0 bases and J by 7 bases, with 10 bases between the two germline ends. Per the germline V gene, CDR1 is SGHAT and CDR2 is FQNNGV. The CDR3 spells CASSLDRFGNEQFF. The DNA of the CDR3 is TGTGCCAGCAGCTTAGACCGGTTTGGGAATGAGCAGTTCTTC.

As for this clonotype: It is unclear where the CDR3 begins or ends on the DNA, so no DNA is shown, and the CDR3 is as TCRdb lists it. The rearrangement joins TRBV6-1 to TRBJ2-2; TRBD2, the D gene given by the table, was not confirmed from the DNA. The germline V gene has CDR1 MNHNS and CDR2 SASEGT. The CDR3 region is 19 residues in length, termini included. CDR3 in amino acids: CASSELVNGLAVGTGTQFF.

The rearrangement joins TRBV6-1 to TRBJ2-1; 9 bases are a match to TRBD2. The CDR3 runs 16 residues. With 7 bases clipped from V and 2 bases from J, the junction kept 9 bases outside the gene matches. The germline CDR1 and CDR2 sequences are MNHNS and SASEGT. The CDR3 loop is CASNLLAGDAYNEQFF. Here the CDR3 DNA reads TGTGCCAGCAACCTATTAGCGGGAGATGCCTACAATGAGCAGTTCTTC.

The DNA for the CDR3 is TGTGCCAGCAGCCACCGAGCGGGGGCCTACGAGCAGTACTTC. Residues: CASSHRAGAYEQYF. The V call is TRBV27, the J call TRBJ2-5; 8 bases fit TRBD2. Matching the DNA end better, TRBJ2-7 makes the J call doubtful. The CDR3 contains 14 residues. Germline V gene lookup returns CDR1 MNHEY and CDR2 SMNVEV (reference sequence).

This clonotype was detected many times. The V call is TRBV12-3 or TRBV12-4, the J call TRBJ2-1; D possibly uses TRBD1 or TRBD2 (5 bases each). This CDR3 is built from 17 residues. V shed 7 bases and J shed 8 bases, with 27 bases lying between them. The CDR3 DNA reads TGTGCCAGCACCTTGTTCCGGGGCAGAGGGTTTATCCATGAGCAGTTCTTC. Translated, it gives CASTLFRGRGFIHEQFF.

This clonotype occurred a few times. The DNA for the CDR3 is TGTGCCAGCAGTGAAGGGGAGGGGGGCTATGGCTACACCTTC. It codes for CASSEGEGGYGYTF. V usage is TRBV6-1 and J usage is TRBJ1-2, with D maybe TRBD1 (6 bases). Germline CDR1 and CDR2: MNHNS and SASEGT. The CDR3 consists of 14 residues. V shed 1 base and J shed 4 bases, with 10 bases lying between them.